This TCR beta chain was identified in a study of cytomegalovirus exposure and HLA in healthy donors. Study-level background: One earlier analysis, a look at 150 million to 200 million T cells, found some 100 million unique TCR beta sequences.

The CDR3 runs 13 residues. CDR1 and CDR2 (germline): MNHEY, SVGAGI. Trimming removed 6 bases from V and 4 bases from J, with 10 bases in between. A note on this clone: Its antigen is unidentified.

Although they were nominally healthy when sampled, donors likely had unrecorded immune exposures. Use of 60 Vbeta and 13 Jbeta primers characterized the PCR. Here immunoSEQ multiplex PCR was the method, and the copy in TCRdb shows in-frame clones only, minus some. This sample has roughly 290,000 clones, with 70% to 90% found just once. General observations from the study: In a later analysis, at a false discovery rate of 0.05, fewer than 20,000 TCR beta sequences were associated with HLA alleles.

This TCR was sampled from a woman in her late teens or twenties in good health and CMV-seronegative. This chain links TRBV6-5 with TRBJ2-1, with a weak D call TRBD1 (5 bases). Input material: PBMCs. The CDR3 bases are TGTGCCAGCAGGCCGACAGTGTACAATGAGCAGTTCTTC. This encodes CASRPTVYNEQFF.